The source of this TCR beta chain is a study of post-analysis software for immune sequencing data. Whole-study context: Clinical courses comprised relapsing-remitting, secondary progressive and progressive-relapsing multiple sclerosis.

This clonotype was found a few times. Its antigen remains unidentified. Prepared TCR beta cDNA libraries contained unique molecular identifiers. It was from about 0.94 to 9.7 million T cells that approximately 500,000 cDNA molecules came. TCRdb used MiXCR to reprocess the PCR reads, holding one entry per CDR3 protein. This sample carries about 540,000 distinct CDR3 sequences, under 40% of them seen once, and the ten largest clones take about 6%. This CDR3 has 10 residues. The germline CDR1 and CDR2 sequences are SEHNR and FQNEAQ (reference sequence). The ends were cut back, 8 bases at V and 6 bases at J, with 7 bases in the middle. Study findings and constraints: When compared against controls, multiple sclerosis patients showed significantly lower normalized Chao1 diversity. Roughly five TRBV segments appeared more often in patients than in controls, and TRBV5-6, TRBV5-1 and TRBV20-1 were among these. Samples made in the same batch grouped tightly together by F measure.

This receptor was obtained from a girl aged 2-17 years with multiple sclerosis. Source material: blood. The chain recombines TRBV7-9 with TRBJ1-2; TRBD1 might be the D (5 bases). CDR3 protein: CASQGDGYTF. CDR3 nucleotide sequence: TGTGCCAGCCAAGGGGATGGCTACACCTTC.